This is a list of T cell receptor beta chains from one sample in a study of technical replicates of blood from several donors. This table comes from immunoSEQ multiplex PCR, and its TCRdb copy is limited to in-frame clones, with some not included. The table has more than 75,000 clones, approximately 83% seen once. Sequencing was performed on PBMCs. These receptors came from a human donor in good health. Some clones in this sample may be carry-over from other donors' samples. Both conserved end residues are part of each CDR3. Each record gives: clone size, D gene, V gene, J gene, CDR3 length, CDR3 DNA, CDR3 protein. The D gene is left open where the match is weak. The size entry is marked missing in some rows and otherwise reads once, few, many or a size class.

size: -; D: TRBD1; V: TRBV4-3; J: TRBJ2-2; length: 14; DNA: TGCGCCAGCAGCCAACAGGGGGACACCGGGGAGCTGTTTTTT; CDR3: CASSQQGDTGELFF
size: once; D: -; V: TRBV18; J: TRBJ1-5; length: 15; DNA: TGTGCCAGCTCACCAAGGGGCGAGAGCAATCAGCCCCAGCATTTT; CDR3: CASSPRGESNQPQHF
size: -; D: -; V: TRBV7-2; J: TRBJ2-7; length: 14; DNA: TGTGCCAGCAGCTTAGCGGGGGGACTCTACGAGCAGTACTTC; CDR3: CASSLAGGLYEQYF
size: -; D: -; V: TRBV30; J: TRBJ2-7; length: 11; DNA: TGTGCCTGGAGTCAAGCGAAAGAGCAGTACTTC; CDR3: CAWSQAKEQYF
size: -; D: TRBD2; V: TRBV6-5; J: TRBJ2-5; length: 15; DNA: TGTGCCAGCAGCCGACTAGCGGGTAAAGGAGAGACCCAGTACTTC; CDR3: CASSRLAGKGETQYF
size: -; D: -; V: TRBV5-1; J: TRBJ2-3; length: 14; DNA: TGCGCCAGCAGCTTGACCCCCCAGGGTGATACGCAGTATTTT; CDR3: CASSLTPQGDTQYF
size: -; D: -; V: TRBV4-1; J: TRBJ2-7; length: 15; DNA: TGCGCCAGCAGCCAGGACACCCAACTACTATACGAGCAGTACTTC; CDR3: CASSQDTQLLYEQYF
size: -; D: -; V: TRBV5-4; J: TRBJ2-2; length: 13; DNA: TGTGCCAGCAGCTCCAGGGTTCCTGGGGAGCTGTTTTTT; CDR3: CASSSRVPGELFF
size: few; D: -; V: TRBV5-1; J: TRBJ1-1; length: 14; DNA: TGCGCCAGCAGCTTGAATGTGCGGAACACTGAAGCTTTCTTT; CDR3: CASSLNVRNTEAFF
size: -; D: TRBD1; V: TRBV6-5; J: TRBJ1-2; length: 15; DNA: TGTGCCAGCAAGCCCGAAGGGACAGCGCGCTTCGGCTACACCTTC; CDR3: CASKPEGTARFGYTF
size: -; D: -; V: TRBV29-1; J: TRBJ1-3; length: 14; DNA: TGCAGCGTCTCCGGGGTGGGGACTGGAAACACCATATATTTT; CDR3: CSVSGVGTGNTIYF
size: -; D: -; V: TRBV11-2; J: TRBJ1-1; length: 18; DNA: TGTGCCAGCAGCCGAAGGGGGGGGTTTTTGGGGAGGAACACTGAAGCTTTCTTT; CDR3: CASSRRGGFLGRNTEAFF
size: once; D: -; V: TRBV13; J: TRBJ2-7; length: 13; DNA: TGTGCCAGCAGCTTAAGGCAGGGCTACGAGCAGTACTTC; CDR3: CASSLRQGYEQYF
size: -; D: -; V: TRBV19; J: TRBJ2-5; length: 13; DNA: TGTGCCAGTAGTATAGCGGAGGGTGGGACCCAGTACTTC; CDR3: CASSIAEGGTQYF
size: -; D: -; V: TRBV5-1; J: TRBJ2-7; length: 12; DNA: TGCGCCAGCCGAGGCAGCTCCTACGAGCAGTACTTC; CDR3: CASRGSSYEQYF
size: once; D: -; V: TRBV5-4; J: TRBJ2-7; length: 14; DNA: TGTGCCAGCAGCCCCGGACAGATCTCCTACGAGCAGTACTTC; CDR3: CASSPGQISYEQYF
size: -; D: TRBD2; V: TRBV25-1; J: TRBJ2-1; length: 14; DNA: TGTGCCAGCAGTGTAGCGGGGGGACTCAATGAGCAGTTCTTC; CDR3: CASSVAGGLNEQFF
size: -; D: -; V: TRBV5-1; J: TRBJ2-1; length: 18; DNA: TGCGCCAGCAGCTTTTTTACTAGTCCCCCAGACCTATACAATGAGCAGTTCTTC; CDR3: CASSFFTSPPDLYNEQFF
size: once; D: -; V: TRBV27; J: TRBJ2-5; length: 14; DNA: TGTGCCAGCGCTTTCCTGGGGCCTCAAGAGACCCAGTACTTC; CDR3: CASAFLGPQETQYF
size: -; D: -; V: TRBV6-1; J: TRBJ1-6; length: 8; DNA: TGTGCCACCCGGCCCCTCCACTTT; CDR3: CATRPLHF
size: few; D: -; V: TRBV2; J: TRBJ1-1; length: 13; DNA: TGTGCCAGCCGAAGGGAGAAAGACACTGAAGCTTTCTTT; CDR3: CASRREKDTEAFF
size: -; D: TRBD2; V: TRBV19; J: TRBJ2-4; length: 15; DNA: TGTGCCAGTAGTATTCGGTCGGGAGGGTCACGCATTCAGTACTTC; CDR3: CASSIRSGGSRIQYF
size: -; D: -; V: TRBV9; J: TRBJ2-1; length: 14; DNA: TGTGCCAGCACCCCTTCGGGGATCTACAATGAGCAGTTCTTC; CDR3: CASTPSGIYNEQFF
size: few; D: TRBD2; V: TRBV5-1; J: TRBJ2-5; length: 15; DNA: TGCGCCAGCAGCATGGTCGGGGGGGTCGCGATGACCCAGTACTTC; CDR3: CASSMVGGVAMTQYF
size: large; D: -; V: TRBV5-1; J: TRBJ2-1; length: 15; DNA: TGCGCCAGCAGCTTGGCACTCCCGAGGGTCGATGAGCAGTTCTTC; CDR3: CASSLALPRVDEQFF
size: -; D: TRBD1; V: TRBV5-1; J: TRBJ1-2; length: 15; DNA: TGCGCCAGCAGCCAGACAGGGGATCGCATCTATGGCTACACCTTC; CDR3: CASSQTGDRIYGYTF
size: -; D: -; V: TRBV9; J: TRBJ2-7; length: 14; DNA: TGTGCCAGCAGCGTAGAAGGGACAAGCTACGAGCAGTACTTC; CDR3: CASSVEGTSYEQYF
size: -; D: TRBD2; V: TRBV5-1; J: TRBJ2-7; length: 14; DNA: TGCGCCAGCAGCCCTGTGGGGGGGGGATACGAGCAGTACTTC; CDR3: CASSPVGGGYEQYF
size: -; D: TRBD1; V: TRBV6-6; J: TRBJ1-5; length: 15; DNA: TGTGCCAGCAGTTACGGGACAGGTAGCAATCAGCCCCAGCATTTT; CDR3: CASSYGTGSNQPQHF